This is a list of T cell receptor beta chains from one sample in a study of PD-1 blockade in classical Hodgkin lymphoma. Sequenced by immunoSEQ multiplex PCR; TCRdb stores in-frame clones only, minus some. This table holds about 15,000 clones, around 86% found once. This sample comprised CD8+ T cells from blood, obtained before the fourth cycle of nivolumab. Receptors were obtained from a human donor with classical Hodgkin lymphoma. Both conserved end residues are part of each CDR3. D genes are given only for firm matches. Expanded clones are given a class, and other clones once, few, many or no size at all.

V	D	size	J	DNA	CDR3
TRBV5-5	TRBD2	-	TRBJ2-1	TGTGCCAGCAGCTTGGCCCCGCGGGAGCTTTACAATGAGCAGTTCTTC	CASSLAPRELYNEQFF
TRBV15	-	-	TRBJ2-7	TGTGCCACCAGCAGGACAGGCTACGAGCAGTACTTC	CATSRTGYEQYF
TRBV19	-	-	TRBJ2-6	TGTGCCAGTAGTATAGCAGGGCGCGGGGCCAACGTCCTGACTTTC	CASSIAGRGANVLTF
TRBV28	-	-	TRBJ2-7	TGTGCCAGCAGTTTATGCAGGGGTTGCGAGCAGTACTTC	CASSLCRGCEQYF
TRBV19	-	-	TRBJ2-7	TGTGCCAGTGGGACGGGGGCCTACGAGCAGTACTTC	CASGTGAYEQYF
TRBV28	-	-	TRBJ1-1	TGTGCCAGCAGTTCTGCGAACACTGAAGCTTTCTTT	CASSSANTEAFF
TRBV23-1	TRBD2	-	TRBJ2-7	TGCGCCAGCAAAAAGACTAGCGGGTTCCCCTACTACGAGCAGTACTTC	CASKKTSGFPYYEQYF
TRBV11-2	TRBD1	-	TRBJ2-7	TGTGCCAGCAGCTTAATTCCGGGACAGTCCTCCTACGAGCAGTACTTC	CASSLIPGQSSYEQYF
TRBV5-1	TRBD2	-	TRBJ2-7	TGCGCCAGCAGCCCGGGGACCCTTGGGACTAGCGGCGCCTACGAGCAGTACTTC	CASSPGTLGTSGAYEQYF
TRBV4-1	-	-	TRBJ2-5	TGCGCCAGCAGCCCCCGGGGTGGGCGGGAGACCCAGTACTTC	CASSPRGGRETQYF
TRBV9	TRBD2	-	TRBJ2-3	TGTGCCAGTCAAACCGGGACTAGCGGCACAGATACGCAGTATTTT	CASQTGTSGTDTQYF
TRBV27	-	-	TRBJ2-7	TGTGCCAGTTCCCCCGGCTACGAGCAGTACTTC	CASSPGYEQYF
TRBV4-2	TRBD2	-	TRBJ2-7	TGTGCCAGCAGCCAAGTGGGAGCGGGGGTCCACGAGCAGTACTTC	CASSQVGAGVHEQYF
TRBV7-8	TRBD2	once	TRBJ2-7	TGTGCCAGCAGCTTAGTCCCTAGCGGCTTAATCTCCTACGAGCAGTACTTC	CASSLVPSGLISYEQYF
TRBV6-1	TRBD1	-	TRBJ1-5	TGTGCCAGCAGTGACCCAACAGGGGGCCGGCTAGCCCAGCATTTT	CASSDPTGGRLAQHF
TRBV7-7	-	once	TRBJ2-2	TGTGCCAGCAGCCCACCCGGGGCCGTCACCGGGGAGCTGTTTTTT	CASSPPGAVTGELFF
TRBV13	TRBD2	-	TRBJ2-5	TGTGCCAGCAGCTTAGAAGGAGCGGGGGGGCTTGAGACCCAGTACTTC	CASSLEGAGGLETQYF
TRBV11-2	-	-	TRBJ2-7	TGTGCCAGCAGCTTATGGGCATTCTACGAGCAGTACTTC	CASSLWAFYEQYF
TRBV28	-	-	TRBJ2-7	TGTGCCAGCAGTCAGACTAACTACGAGCAGTACTTC	CASSQTNYEQYF
TRBV10-2	-	large	TRBJ1-5	TGCGCCAGCAGTGAGTCGCCGGGTAACAGCAATCAGCCCCAGCATTTT	CASSESPGNSNQPQHF
TRBV5-4	TRBD2	-	TRBJ2-7	TGTGCCAGCAGCTCCGGGACTAGCAGTTACGAGCAGTACTTC	CASSSGTSSYEQYF
TRBV19	-	once	TRBJ2-7	TGTGCCAGTAGTAGACGACCGAACTACGAGCAGTACTTC	CASSRRPNYEQYF
TRBV11-1	TRBD1	-	TRBJ1-1	TGTGCCAGCACCCCCGGGACAGGTATCATCACTGAAGCTTTCTTT	CASTPGTGIITEAFF
TRBV5-8	-	-	TRBJ2-2	TGTGCCAGCAGCTTGGGGGACACCGGGGAGCTGTTTTTT	CASSLGDTGELFF
TRBV5-1	-	-	TRBJ2-3	TGCGCCAGCAGCTTGCTGGGACCAGCGGGCGCAGATACGCAGTATTTT	CASSLLGPAGADTQYF
TRBV27	-	-	TRBJ2-5	TGTGCCAGCAGTTTACTCCCGCCGAGCCAAGAGACCCAGTACTTC	CASSLLPPSQETQYF
TRBV29-1	-	-	TRBJ2-7	TGCAGCGCCGTTGGCGGAACCTACGAGCAGTACTTC	CSAVGGTYEQYF
TRBV21-1	-	-	TRBJ2-1	TGTGCCAGCAGCAAACCGGGGCAGAGACGCAATGAGCAGTTCTTC	CASSKPGQRRNEQFF
TRBV27	TRBD2	-	TRBJ2-3	TGTGCCAGCAGTTCAGGGACTAGCGGGAACACAGATACGCAGTATTTT	CASSSGTSGNTDTQYF
TRBV19	TRBD2	-	TRBJ2-2	TGTGCCAGTAGTTCACGACTAGCGGGTGTCACCGGGGAGCTGTTTTTT	CASSSRLAGVTGELFF
TRBV7-9	-	-	TRBJ2-5	TGTGCCAGCAGCTATCCCGGGACAACCCAAGAGACCCAGTACTTC	CASSYPGTTQETQYF
TRBV11-2	TRBD1	once	TRBJ2-2	TGTGCCAGCAGCCTAACAGGGGTCGCGAACACCGGGGAGCTGTTTTTT	CASSLTGVANTGELFF
TRBV4-1	-	few	TRBJ2-1	TGCGCCAGCAGCCAACTAGCAGGACACTACAATGAGCAGTTCTTC	CASSQLAGHYNEQFF
TRBV10-2	-	-	TRBJ2-3	TGCGCCAGCAGTGAGTCGTGGAGGGATACAGATACGCAGTATTTT	CASSESWRDTDTQYF
TRBV9	TRBD1	-	TRBJ2-2	TGTGCCAGCAGCACCCAGACAGGGGTTAACACCGGGGAGCTGTTTTTT	CASSTQTGVNTGELFF
TRBV19	TRBD2	-	TRBJ2-7	TGTGCCAGTAGTATGGGACTAGCGGGGGGAACCTACGAGCAGTACTTC	CASSMGLAGGTYEQYF
TRBV7-8	-	-	TRBJ2-7	TGTGCCAGCAGCCCGATCACCGCAGGGGTAAGCTCCTACGAGCAGTACTTC	CASSPITAGVSSYEQYF
TRBV19	-	once	TRBJ1-5	TGTGCCAGTAGTGTTCCCGACAAGGGTTATAGCAATCAGCCCCAGCATTTT	CASSVPDKGYSNQPQHF
TRBV28	-	-	TRBJ2-1	TGTGCCAGCAGACGAAACCATGAGCAGTTCTTC	CASRRNHEQFF
TRBV10-2	TRBD1	-	TRBJ2-7	TGCGCCAGCGGGCTGGTAGGGGGCGTCTACGAGCAGTACTTC	CASGLVGGVYEQYF
TRBV5-4	TRBD2	-	TRBJ2-7	TGTGCCAGCAGCTACCTCCCGGCGGGGGGGTGGTACTTC	CASSYLPAGGWYF